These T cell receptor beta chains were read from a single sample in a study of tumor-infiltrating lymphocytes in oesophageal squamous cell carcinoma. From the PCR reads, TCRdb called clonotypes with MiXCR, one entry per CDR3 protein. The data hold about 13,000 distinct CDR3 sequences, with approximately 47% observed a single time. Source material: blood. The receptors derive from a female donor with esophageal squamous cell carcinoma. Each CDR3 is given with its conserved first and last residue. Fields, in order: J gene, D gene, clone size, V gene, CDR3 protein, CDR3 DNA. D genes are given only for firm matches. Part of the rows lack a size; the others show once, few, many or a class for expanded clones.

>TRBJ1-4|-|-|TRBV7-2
CASSDYLNEKLFF
TGTGCCAGCAGCGACTACCTTAATGAAAAACTGTTTTTT
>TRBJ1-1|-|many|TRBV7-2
CASSWQGYTEAFF
TGTGCCAGCAGCTGGCAGGGGTACACTGAAGCTTTCTTT
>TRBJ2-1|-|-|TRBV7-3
CASSLLRNEQFF
TGTGCCAGCAGCTTACTGAGGAATGAGCAGTTCTTC
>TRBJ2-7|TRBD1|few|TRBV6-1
CASSPPGQGAFEQYF
TGTGCCAGCAGTCCCCCGGGACAGGGGGCTTTCGAGCAGTACTTC
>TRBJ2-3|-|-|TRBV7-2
CASSGPGGQDTQYF
TGTGCCAGCAGCGGCCCGGGGGGCCAAGATACGCAGTATTTT
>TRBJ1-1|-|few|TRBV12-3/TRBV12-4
CASSLGRNTEAFF
TGTGCCAGCAGTTTGGGTAGGAACACTGAAGCTTTCTTT
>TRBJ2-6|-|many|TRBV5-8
CASSLGGAGANVLTF
TGTGCCAGCAGCTTGGGGGGGGCTGGGGCCAACGTCCTGACTTTC
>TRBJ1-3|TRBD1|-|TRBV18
CASSVTQGASGNTIYF
TGTGCCAGCTCTGTCACGCAGGGGGCGTCTGGAAACACCATATATTTT
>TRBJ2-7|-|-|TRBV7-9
CASSLKGNQWGEQYF
TGTGCCAGCAGCTTAAAGGGAAATCAATGGGGCGAGCAGTACTTC
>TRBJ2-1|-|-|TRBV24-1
CATSDASGDNYNEQFF
TGTGCCACCAGTGATGCGTCTGGAGACAACTACAATGAGCAGTTCTTC
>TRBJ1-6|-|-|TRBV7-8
CASSLGTLGNSPLHF
TGTGCCAGCAGCTTGGGGACCCTGGGCAATTCACCCCTCCACTTT
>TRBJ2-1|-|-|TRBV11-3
CASSSGGTGRGEQFF
TGTGCCAGCAGCTCGGGAGGGACAGGGCGGGGTGAGCAGTTCTTC
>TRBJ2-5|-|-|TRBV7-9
CASSSGTHHLYF
TGTGCCAGCAGCTCCGGGACTCACCATCTGTACTTC
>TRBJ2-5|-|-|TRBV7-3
CASSSIGETQYF
TGTGCCAGCAGCTCCATCGGGGAGACCCAGTACTTC
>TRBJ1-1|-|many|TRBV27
CASSLSWGGNTEAFF
TGTGCCAGCAGTTTATCGTGGGGGGGAAACACTGAAGCTTTCTTT